The source of this TCR beta chain is a study of OX40 agonist ivuxolimab in advanced cancers. Across the study: Patients undergoing dose escalation presented with hepatocellular carcinoma, melanoma, renal cell or head and neck cancer. Study-level findings and limits: There were, on average, more expanded clones in CD8+ T cells than in CD4+.

Profiling relied on immunoSEQ multiplex PCR, and the TCRdb table lists in-frame clones only, not all of them. The sample has approximately 99,000 clones; roughly 94% are singletons. CDR1 SGHTA and CDR2 FQGNSA come from the germline V gene. The CDR3 consists of 13 residues. V lost 5 bases, J lost 8 bases, and 15 bases lay in between. About this clone: Its target is not known.

This clonotype originated in an adult with an advanced solid tumor such as melanoma, head and neck, liver or kidney cancer. The sample here was CD4+ or CD8+ T cells sorted from blood, taken in a trial of the OX40 agonist ivuxolimab. The chain uses TRBV7-2 and TRBJ1-2; D is uncertain. CDR3 bases: TGTGCCAGCAGCAACGGACCCGGCGGGGGCTACACCTTC. Its protein product is CASSNGPGGGYTF.